The 30 T cell receptor beta chains in this list originate from one sample, sequenced in a study of CD8+ T cells in alopecia areata. RNA extraction and reverse transcription yielded cDNA as sequencing template. Repertoires were generated with immunoSEQ multiplex PCR, while TCRdb's copy carries only in-frame clones and drops some. The sample consists of over 110,000 clones, 51% of them appearing once. Sequencing used CD4+ T cells sorted from blood, obtained at week 0. The receptors stem from a human donor with alopecia areata.

V gene TRBV4-1 combines with J gene TRBJ2-7; TRBD1 is a possible D gene (7 bases). The V and J ends lost 4 bases and 7 bases respectively, with 26 bases between them. The CDR3 contains 17 residues. The germline V gene encodes CDR1 MGHRA and CDR2 YSYEKL. The CDR3 DNA is TGCGCCAGCAGCCCCAGTCGGATCCAGGGGGAGGTGTGGGAGCAGTACTTC. Amino acid sequence: CASSPSRIQGEVWEQYF.

This clone has a handful of counts. Other DNA sequences of this sample code for an identical CDR3. The V gene is TRBV5-1, the J gene TRBJ2-3, with D unresolved. CDR1 is SGHRS and CDR2 is YFSETQ in the germline V gene. Trimming cost V 3 bases and J 6 bases, with 11 bases left between them. This CDR3 has 13 amino acids. CDR3 DNA sequence: TGCGCCAGCAGCTGGGGTAGAAGGGATACGCAGTATTTT. Amino acid sequence: CASSWGRRDTQYF. Variable domain in full (rest from reference TRBV5-1 and TRBJ2-3): KAGVTQTPRYLIKTRGQQVTLSCSPISGHRSVSWYQQTPGQGLQFLFEYFSETQRNKGNFPGRFSGRQFSNSRSEMNVSTLELGDSALYLCASSWGRRDTQYFGPGTRLTVL.

This clone was observed a single time. The V and J genes are TRBV30 and TRBJ2-2, with 12 positions matching TRBD1. The CDR3 covers 17 residues. Germline V gene sequence: CDR1 GTSNPN, CDR2 SVGIG (reference sequence). CDR3 in DNA: TGTGCGGTTGATCGTTGGGGACAGGGGGCATTGGCCGGGGAGCTGTTTTTT. As protein: CAVDRWGQGALAGELFF.

CDR3: CSFGQQETQYF. For the CDR3, the DNA is TGCAGCTTCGGACAGCAAGAGACCCAGTACTTC. The chain joins TRBV29-1 to TRBJ2-5; possible D gene TRBD1, 6 bases. Trimming left V 8 bases short and J 2 bases short, with 9 bases between. From germline, CDR1 is SQVTM and CDR2 ANQGSEA. This CDR3 spans 11 amino acids.

This chain uses TRBV29-1 with TRBJ2-7, with D possibly being TRBD2 (6 bases). Germline V lookup: CDR1 SQVTM, CDR2 ANQGSEA. Trimming left V 7 bases short and J 0 bases short, with 13 bases between. CDR3 length equals 13 residues. CDR3 amino acids: CSGWDGSSYEQYF. The CDR3, as DNA: TGCAGCGGCTGGGACGGGAGCTCCTACGAGCAGTACTTC.

This clone was counted a few times. The chain uses TRBV7-2 and TRBJ1-2; 7 nucleotides match TRBD1. Germline values: CDR1 SGHTA, CDR2 FQGNSA. With 4 bases clipped from V and 9 bases from J, the junction kept 17 bases outside the gene matches. CDR3 length equals 16 residues. The CDR3 protein is CASSSPPGQPRSSYTF. The CDR3 bases are TGTGCCAGCAGCTCACCTCCGGGACAGCCCAGAAGCAGCTACACCTTC.

This clone was seen a few times. The chain links TRBV2 to TRBJ2-5; 7 bases map to TRBD2. Germline assignment: CDR1 SNHLY and CDR2 FYNNEI. V gave up 7 bases and J gave up 2 bases; unmatched junction bases: 10. The CDR3 spans 15 residues. CDR3 loop: CASTRASGDQETQYF. CDR3 in DNA: TGTGCCAGCACGCGGGCTAGCGGCGATCAAGAGACCCAGTACTTC.

This clone showed up just a few times. The chain joins TRBV29-1 to TRBJ1-1, with TRBD1 matching 8 bases. CDR1 and CDR2 (germline): SQVTM, ANQGSEA. Trimming took 4 bases from V and 1 from J; bases not matched to a gene: 8. CDR3 length: 15 residues. The CDR3 nucleotides read TGCAGCGTTGCCGGCGGACAGGGTCGGAACACTGAAGCTTTCTTT. Its protein is CSVAGGQGRNTEAFF.

The J gene is TRBJ2-3, the V gene TRBV5-4, with D unclear. This CDR3 is 13 amino acids long. CDR1 and CDR2 from the germline V gene are SGHNT and YYREEE (reference sequence). V was cut by 3 bases and J by 4 bases, with 9 bases left in between. CDR3 DNA: TGTGCCAGCAGCTCATCTAGACCAGATACGCAGTATTTT. Amino acid sequence: CASSSSRPDTQYF.

V usage is TRBV5-1 and J usage is TRBJ2-3; 9 nucleotides line up with TRBD2. With V trimmed by 0 bases and J by 5 bases, 7 bases remained unmatched. The CDR3 runs 16 residues. Germline assignment: CDR1 SGHRS and CDR2 YFSETQ. CDR3 coding DNA: TGCGCCAGCAGCTTGGAGGCTAGCGGGGCGGGAGATACGCAGTATTTT. Amino acids: CASSLEASGAGDTQYF.

The genes are TRBV15 and TRBJ2-5; no firm D call. CDR1 is LNHNV, CDR2 YYDKDF, per germline (reference sequence). Trimming pared 0 bases from V and 5 bases from J, leaving 7 bases between. The CDR3 contains 13 residues. The CDR3 sequence is CATSRDNRETQYF. DNA of the CDR3: TGTGCCACCAGCAGAGATAATCGGGAGACCCAGTACTTC.

The sample holds a few counts of this clone. The gene calls are TRBV4-1 and TRBJ1-5, with 7 bases matching TRBD1. Germline CDR1 is MGHRA and CDR2 is YSYEKL. CDR3 size: 16 residues. Trimming removed 2 bases from V and 2 bases from J; junction bases left unmatched: 6. CDR3 protein: CASSQSDRAGNQPQHF. The CDR3 DNA is TGCGCCAGCAGCCAATCCGACAGGGCTGGCAATCAGCCCCAGCATTTT.

This clone has more than one count but fewer than ten. Written as DNA, the CDR3 is TGTGCCTGGAGTGTAGGAGCGGGGGTGTTCAATGAGCAGTTCTTC. Protein sequence: CAWSVGAGVFNEQFF. This chain uses TRBV30 with TRBJ2-1; 8 nucleotides line up with TRBD2. CDR1 and CDR2 (germline): GTSNPN, SVGIG (reference sequence). The ends lost 0 bases at V and 6 bases at J; junction bases unmatched: 7. This CDR3 contains 15 residues.

CDR3 nucleotide sequence: TGTGCCAGCAGCTTTTCAGGGGCGCGAATTGAAAAACTGTTTTTT. The encoded protein is CASSFSGARIEKLFF. The chain has TRBV7-8 and TRBJ1-4; perhaps TRBD1 as D (6 bases). This CDR3 is built from 15 residues. Trimming took off 3 bases at V and 7 bases at J, with 15 bases between the two ends. From germline, CDR1 is SGHVS and CDR2 FQNEAQ. Full variable domain (remainder filled in from reference TRBV7-8 and TRBJ1-4): GAGVSQSPRYKVAKRGQDVALRCDPISGHVSLFWYQQALGQGPEFLTYFQNEAQLDKSGLPSDRFFAERPEGSVSTLKIQRTQQEDSAVYLCASSFSGARIEKLFFGSGTQLSVL.

CDR3 coding DNA: TGTGCCTGGAGTGTAATCGGGAGCGGAAACACCATATATTTT. The encoded protein is CAWSVIGSGNTIYF. This sequence joins TRBV30 and TRBJ1-3; D is ambiguous. V lost 0 bases to trimming and J lost 4 bases, with 10 bases between them. The CDR3 has 14 residues. Germline CDR1 reads GTSNPN; CDR2 reads SVGIG (reference sequence).

The chain couples TRBV11-2 to TRBJ1-2; D unresolved. V was pared by 5 bases and J by 6 bases, with 16 bases between. The germline V gene has CDR1 SGHAT and CDR2 FQNNGV. This CDR3 comprises 14 residues. The DNA for the CDR3 is TGTGCCAGCAGCCAACCACCGGGCACCCATGGCTACACCTTC. Translation gives CASSQPPGTHGYTF.

This clone came up a few times. The gene calls are TRBV30 and TRBJ2-7; 7 nucleotides agree with TRBD2. Unmatched junction bases numbered 12, after V lost 5 bases and J lost 5 bases. Germline loops: CDR1 GTSNPN, CDR2 SVGIG (reference sequence). This CDR3 is 14 amino acids long. The CDR3 is CAWGRTSASDEQYF. The CDR3 nucleotides are TGTGCCTGGGGTCGGACTAGTGCGTCCGACGAGCAGTACTTC.

DNA of the CDR3: TGTGCCAGCAGCCCCTGGAGCCCGGGCACAGATACGCAGTATTTT. Translated, it gives CASSPWSPGTDTQYF. The rearrangement links TRBV11-2 to TRBJ2-3; unclear D gene. Germline V gene sequence: CDR1 SGHAT, CDR2 FQNNGV. V lost 5 bases and J lost 1, with 13 bases in between. The CDR3 extends over 15 amino acids. The full variable domain, in which reference TRBV11-2 and TRBJ2-3 provide the parts outside the CDR3, is EAGVAQSPRYKIIEKRQSVAFWCNPISGHATLYWYQQILGQGPKLLIQFQNNGVVDDSQLPKDRFSAERLKGVDSTLKIQPAKLEDSAVYLCASSPWSPGTDTQYFGPGTRLTVL.

Here the CDR3 reads CASSLDGYEQYF. The CDR3 DNA sequence: TGTGCCAGCAGCTTAGACGGCTACGAGCAGTACTTC. The V and J genes are TRBV11-2 and TRBJ2-7, with unresolved D. The CDR3 is made up of 12 amino acids. The germline gives CDR1 SGHAT, CDR2 FQNNGV. V gave up 0 bases and J gave up 3 bases, with 3 bases separating them.

The chain joins TRBV23-1 to TRBJ2-5, with a weak D call TRBD1 (6 bases). TRBV23-1 is treated as an ORF (open reading frame) with a function not yet certain. CDR3 length: 15 residues. Trimming removed 4 bases from V and 7 bases from J, with 19 bases in between. The CDR3 coding sequence is TGCGCCAGCAGTCGGAAGGACAGAACGTCCGGGACCCAGTACTTC. It codes for CASSRKDRTSGTQYF.

The J gene is TRBJ1-2, the V gene TRBV6-5; 7 bases line up with TRBD1. Trimming at V came to 6 bases and at J to 4 bases, leaving 11 bases not matched to a gene. Germline-derived CDR1 and CDR2 are MNHEY and SVGAGI. The CDR3 has 15 amino acids. In DNA, the CDR3 is TGTGCCAGCAGGAGGGACAGCTATACGCTCTATGGCTACACCTTC. It translates to CASRRDSYTLYGYTF.

The chain recombines TRBV29-1 with TRBJ1-1, with D perhaps TRBD1 (6 bases). Deletions cut 7 bases from V and 5 bases from J, with 17 bases between. The CDR3 extends over 13 amino acids. Germline CDR1 is SQVTM and CDR2 is ANQGSEA. The CDR3 DNA follows: TGCAGCGGTGGGCTAGGCAGGGGTACTGAAGCTTTCTTT. Its translation is CSGGLGRGTEAFF.

The chain carries TRBV7-2 and TRBJ2-5, with 12 positions matching TRBD1. The CDR3 loop spans 15 amino acids. Germline CDR1 is SGHTA and CDR2 is FQGNSA. V dropped 7 bases and J dropped 5; count of bases not matched to a gene: 8. CDR3 DNA: TGTGCCAGCACCCTTTCCGGGACAGGGGGCGAGACCCAGTACTTC. The encoded protein is CASTLSGTGGETQYF.

CDR3 protein: CASSEQQGDYGYTF. DNA of the CDR3: TGTGCCAGCAGCGAACAACAGGGGGACTATGGCTACACCTTC. This sequence joins TRBV2 and TRBJ1-2; 8 nucleotides agree with TRBD1. CDR1 is SNHLY and CDR2 is FYNNEI in the germline V gene. This CDR3 comprises 14 residues. The V segment lost 6 bases and the J segment 3 bases; nucleotides outside the gene matches: 6.

The sample holds a few counts of this clone. The chain couples TRBV7-8 to TRBJ2-3; TRBD2 matches 7 bases. There are 16 residues in the CDR3. Losses at the gene ends were 4 bases for V and 4 bases for J; bases not matched to a gene: 11. Germline V CDR1 and CDR2: SGHVS, FQNEAQ. CDR3 DNA sequence: TGTGCCAGCAGCTCCGGAGCGGGGAGGGTGGCAGATACGCAGTATTTT. Translated, it gives CASSSGAGRVADTQYF.

The rearrangement joins TRBV6-1 to TRBJ1-5; D call uncertain. The CDR3 covers 15 residues. Per the germline V gene, CDR1 is MNHNS and CDR2 is SASEGT. Trimming stripped 5 bases from V and 4 bases from J, with 15 bases between. The CDR3 coding sequence is TGTGCCAGCAGTCTAAACCCGGCGGGGAATCAGCCCCAGCATTTT. It codes for CASSLNPAGNQPQHF.

The chain has TRBV20-1 and TRBJ2-1; D is ambiguous. V was shortened by 6 bases and J by 6 bases, with 9 bases between the two germline ends. The length of the CDR3 is 11 residues. CDR1 DFQATT and CDR2 SNEGSKA come from the germline V gene (reference sequence). The CDR3 loop reads CSAHSPNEQFF. CDR3 in DNA: TGCAGTGCCCACTCCCCCAATGAGCAGTTCTTC.

The rearrangement uses TRBV15 and TRBJ2-7; D remains unclear. CDR3 length equals 16 residues. Germline CDR1 LNHNV, CDR2 YYDKDF (reference sequence). The ends were cut back, 0 bases at V and 0 bases at J, with 12 bases in the middle. CDR3 in amino acids: CATSRDAASSSYEQYF. The CDR3 DNA reads as TGTGCCACCAGCAGAGATGCGGCTTCGTCCTCCTACGAGCAGTACTTC.

The V and J genes are TRBV2 and TRBJ1-5; 10 bases fit TRBD1. V lost 4 bases, J lost 5 bases, and 5 bases stayed unmatched. The CDR3 spans 15 residues. Germline CDR1 SNHLY, CDR2 FYNNEI. The CDR3 nucleotides are TGTGCCAGCAGTGCCGGGACAGGGGCCCATCAGCCCCAGCATTTT. It translates to CASSAGTGAHQPQHF.

The V gene is TRBV2, the J gene TRBJ2-7; 8 bases fit TRBD2. Germline V gene sequence: CDR1 SNHLY, CDR2 FYNNEI. V shed 10 bases, J shed 3 bases, and the junction held 23 bases outside the gene matches. The CDR3 is made up of 18 amino acids. Here the CDR3 DNA reads TGTGCCACCCGGCGGAGTAGCGGGATCCCCGCCGTGGGCTACGAGCAGTACTTC. It is translated as CATRRSSGIPAVGYEQYF.